What follows describes a single TCR beta chain. This record belongs to a study of cytomegalovirus exposure and HLA in healthy donors. The PCR ran on 60 Vbeta and 13 Jbeta primers. The repertoire was sequenced with immunoSEQ multiplex PCR; TCRdb's copy has only in-frame clones and lacks some. Among approximately 150,000 clones listed, roughly three quarters were seen once. This sequence was found in a male donor in good health and CMV-seronegative. The source material was PBMCs.

The CDR3 DNA sequence: TGTGCCAGCAGCCTCAGGGAATCCTACGAGCAGTACTTC. Amino acids: CASSLRESYEQYF. The chain uses TRBV11-2 and TRBJ2-7, with a possible D match to TRBD1 (5 bases). V lost 5 bases to trimming and J lost 1 base, with 9 bases between them. Per germline, CDR1 SGHAT and CDR2 FQNNGV. The CDR3 sequence is 13 residues long.